This TCR beta chain comes out of a study of blood T cell repertoires in COVID-19. Study-wide background: From the United States, Italy and Spain came samples of acute and convalescent COVID-19. Sources were T cells, B-cell-depleted T cells, or PBMCs; the material itself was cDNA or gDNA.

This clone was observed a few times. How the authors handled the data: The assay estimated nucleated cells by amplifying reference gene primers. TCRdb keeps only in-frame clones here, not all; method: immunoSEQ multiplex PCR. D and trimming were read from the DNA, whereas the V and J calls and clone size are those reported in that table. The table has 200,000 to 250,000 clones, about four fifths seen once. After removal of 0 bases from V and 4 bases from J, the junction contained 12 bases not matched to a gene. Per the germline V gene, CDR1 is LNHNV and CDR2 is YYDKDF (reference sequence). CDR3 length: 18 amino acids.

The chain links TRBV15 to TRBJ1-2, with TRBD1 identical over 9 bases. The specimen sequenced was peripheral blood. The sequence came from a woman between 18 and 29 years old with acute or convalescent COVID-19. Here the CDR3 DNA reads TGTGCCACCAGCAGAGATATTCTCCTGGGACAGGGTACCTATGGCTACACCTTC. Protein product: CATSRDILLGQGTYGYTF.